This TCR beta chain is from a study of cytomegalovirus exposure and HLA in healthy donors. PCR involved 60 Vbeta and 13 Jbeta primers. The protocol was immunoSEQ multiplex PCR, while the TCRdb copy is restricted to in-frame clones and leaves out a portion. This table has some 200,000 clones, approximately 81% appearing once. Comment on this clone: The antigen remains unidentified. This CDR3 is also generated by other DNA sequences in the sample.

This CDR3 spans 15 amino acids. With 2 bases removed from V and 3 bases from J, the gap between germline ends came to 15 bases. The germline CDR1 and CDR2 sequences are SQVTM and ANQGSEA. Study conclusions and caveats: Earlier analysis found most TCR beta V segments productive about 87% or about 30% of the time.

Sequenced input: PBMCs. The source of this sequence is a woman aged 25 to 39 in good health and CMV-seronegative. V is TRBV29-1 and J is TRBJ2-3, with D tentatively TRBD2 (5 bases). The CDR3 region is CSVEYGVSTTDTQYF. The DNA of the CDR3 is TGCAGCGTTGAATACGGGGTTTCTACTACAGATACGCAGTATTTT.